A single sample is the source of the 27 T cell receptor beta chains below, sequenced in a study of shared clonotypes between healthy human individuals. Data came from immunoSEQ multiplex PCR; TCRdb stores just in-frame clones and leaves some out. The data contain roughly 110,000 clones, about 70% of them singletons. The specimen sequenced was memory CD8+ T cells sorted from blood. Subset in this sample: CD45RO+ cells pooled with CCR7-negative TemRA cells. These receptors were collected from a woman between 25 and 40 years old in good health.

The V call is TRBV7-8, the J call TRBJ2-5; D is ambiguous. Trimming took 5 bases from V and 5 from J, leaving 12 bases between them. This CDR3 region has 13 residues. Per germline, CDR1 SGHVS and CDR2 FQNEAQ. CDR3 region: CASSQRPVETQYF. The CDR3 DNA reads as TGTGCCAGCAGCCAACGTCCAGTCGAGACCCAGTACTTC.

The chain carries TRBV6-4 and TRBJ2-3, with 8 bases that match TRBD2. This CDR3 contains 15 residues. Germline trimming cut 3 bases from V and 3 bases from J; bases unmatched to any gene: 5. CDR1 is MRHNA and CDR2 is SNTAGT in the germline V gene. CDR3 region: CASSEKAGETDTQYF. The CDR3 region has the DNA TGTGCCAGCAGTGAAAAAGCGGGAGAAACAGATACGCAGTATTTT.

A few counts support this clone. CDR3 bases: TGTGCCAGCAGTCCATCCGTTGGGTACACTGAAGCTTTCTTT. This codes for CASSPSVGYTEAFF. This chain uses TRBV6-4 with TRBJ1-1; no clear D. The V gene lost 5 bases and the J gene lost 3 bases, with 13 bases spanning the gap. The CDR3 has 14 residues. Germline V CDR1 and CDR2: MRHNA, SNTAGT.

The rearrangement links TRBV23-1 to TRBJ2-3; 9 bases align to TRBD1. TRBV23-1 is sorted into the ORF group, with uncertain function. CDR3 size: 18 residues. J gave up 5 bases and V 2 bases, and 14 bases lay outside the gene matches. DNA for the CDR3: TGCGCCAGCAGTCAAATTCTGGTTCTCGGGGACAGGGAAGATACGCAGTATTTT. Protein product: CASSQILVLGDREDTQYF.

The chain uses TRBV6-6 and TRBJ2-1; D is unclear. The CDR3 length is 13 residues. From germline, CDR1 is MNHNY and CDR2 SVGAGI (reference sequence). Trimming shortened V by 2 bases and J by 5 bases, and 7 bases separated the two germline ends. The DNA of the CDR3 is TGTGCCAGCAGTTACGGTGGCCACAATGAGCAGTTCTTC. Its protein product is CASSYGGHNEQFF.

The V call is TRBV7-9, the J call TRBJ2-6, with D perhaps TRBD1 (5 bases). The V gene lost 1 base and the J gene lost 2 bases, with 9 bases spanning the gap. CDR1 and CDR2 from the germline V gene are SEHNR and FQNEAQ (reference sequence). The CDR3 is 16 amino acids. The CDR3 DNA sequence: TGTGCCAGCAGCTTAGTCATGGGGCCTGGGGCCAACGTCCTGACTTTC. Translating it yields CASSLVMGPGANVLTF.

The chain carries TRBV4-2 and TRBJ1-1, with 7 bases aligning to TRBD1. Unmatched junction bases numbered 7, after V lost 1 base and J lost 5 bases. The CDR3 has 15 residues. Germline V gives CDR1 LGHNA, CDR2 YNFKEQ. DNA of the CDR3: TGTGCCAGCAGCCAAGGACAGGGAGGTGTGACTGAAGCTTTCTTT. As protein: CASSQGQGGVTEAFF.

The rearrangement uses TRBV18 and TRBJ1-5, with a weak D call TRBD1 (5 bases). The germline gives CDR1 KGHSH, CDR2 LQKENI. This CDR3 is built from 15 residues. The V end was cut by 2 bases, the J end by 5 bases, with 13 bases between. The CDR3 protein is CASSPEGGADQPQHF. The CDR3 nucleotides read TGTGCCAGCTCACCAGAGGGAGGGGCGGATCAGCCCCAGCATTTT.

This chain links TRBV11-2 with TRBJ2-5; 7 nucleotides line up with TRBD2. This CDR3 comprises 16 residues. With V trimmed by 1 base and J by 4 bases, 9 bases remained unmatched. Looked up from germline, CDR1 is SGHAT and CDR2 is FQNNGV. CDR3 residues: CASSLGRRLAGETQYF. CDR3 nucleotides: TGTGCCAGCAGCTTAGGAAGAAGACTAGCTGGAGAGACCCAGTACTTC.

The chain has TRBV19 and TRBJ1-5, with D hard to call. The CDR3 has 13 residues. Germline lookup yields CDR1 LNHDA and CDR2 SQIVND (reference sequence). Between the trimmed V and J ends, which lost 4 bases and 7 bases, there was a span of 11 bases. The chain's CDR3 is CASSTLAVQPQHF. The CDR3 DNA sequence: TGTGCCAGTAGTACGTTGGCGGTGCAGCCCCAGCATTTT.

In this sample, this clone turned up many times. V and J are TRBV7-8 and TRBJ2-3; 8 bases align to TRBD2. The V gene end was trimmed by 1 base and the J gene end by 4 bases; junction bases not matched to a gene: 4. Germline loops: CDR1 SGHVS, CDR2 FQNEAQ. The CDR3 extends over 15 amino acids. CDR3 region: CASSLDGRAADTQYF. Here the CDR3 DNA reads TGTGCCAGCAGCTTAGACGGGAGGGCGGCAGATACGCAGTATTTT.

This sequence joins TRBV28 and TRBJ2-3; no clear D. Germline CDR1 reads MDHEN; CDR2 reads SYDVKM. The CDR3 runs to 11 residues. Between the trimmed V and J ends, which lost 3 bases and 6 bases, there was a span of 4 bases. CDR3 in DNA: TGTGCCAGCAGTTTTTGGGATACGCAGTATTTT. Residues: CASSFWDTQYF.

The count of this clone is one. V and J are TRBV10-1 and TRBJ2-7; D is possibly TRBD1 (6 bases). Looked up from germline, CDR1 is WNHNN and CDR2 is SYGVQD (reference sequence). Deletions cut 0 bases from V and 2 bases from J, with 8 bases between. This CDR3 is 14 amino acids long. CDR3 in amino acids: CASSESTGTYEQYF. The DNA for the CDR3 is TGCGCCAGCAGTGAGTCCACAGGGACCTACGAGCAGTACTTC.

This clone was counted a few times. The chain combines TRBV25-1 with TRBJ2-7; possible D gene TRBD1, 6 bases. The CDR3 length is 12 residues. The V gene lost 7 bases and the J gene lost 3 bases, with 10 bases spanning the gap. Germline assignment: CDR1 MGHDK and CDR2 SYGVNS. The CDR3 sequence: CASTGASYEQYF. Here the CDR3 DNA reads TGTGCCAGCACAGGGGCCAGCTACGAGCAGTACTTC.

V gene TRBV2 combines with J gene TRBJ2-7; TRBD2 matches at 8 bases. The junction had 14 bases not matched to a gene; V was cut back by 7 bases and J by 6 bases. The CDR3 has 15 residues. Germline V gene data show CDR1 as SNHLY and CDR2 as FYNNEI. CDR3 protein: CASTPWGTSGLEQYF. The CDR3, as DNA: TGTGCCAGCACCCCATGGGGGACTAGTGGGCTCGAGCAGTACTTC.

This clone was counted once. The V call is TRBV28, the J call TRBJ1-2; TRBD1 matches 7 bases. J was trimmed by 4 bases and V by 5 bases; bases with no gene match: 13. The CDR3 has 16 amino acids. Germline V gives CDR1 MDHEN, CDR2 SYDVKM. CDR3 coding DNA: TGTGCCAGCAGTGCCCATCCCAGGGGGGCCGGCTATGGCTACACCTTC. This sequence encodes CASSAHPRGAGYGYTF.

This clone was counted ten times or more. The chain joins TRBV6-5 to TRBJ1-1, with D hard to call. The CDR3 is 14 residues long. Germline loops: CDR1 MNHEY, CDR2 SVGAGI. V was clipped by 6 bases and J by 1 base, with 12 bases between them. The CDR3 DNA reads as TGTGCCAGCAGCCCAGTCGGGAGGAACACTGAAGCTTTCTTT. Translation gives CASSPVGRNTEAFF.

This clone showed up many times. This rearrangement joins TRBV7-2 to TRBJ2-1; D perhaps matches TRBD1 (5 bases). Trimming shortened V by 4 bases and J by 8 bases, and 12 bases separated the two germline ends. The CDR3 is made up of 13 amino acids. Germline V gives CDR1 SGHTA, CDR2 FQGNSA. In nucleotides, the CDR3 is TGTGCCAGCAGCTCCCAACAGGCCCATGAGCAGTTCTTC. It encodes CASSSQQAHEQFF.

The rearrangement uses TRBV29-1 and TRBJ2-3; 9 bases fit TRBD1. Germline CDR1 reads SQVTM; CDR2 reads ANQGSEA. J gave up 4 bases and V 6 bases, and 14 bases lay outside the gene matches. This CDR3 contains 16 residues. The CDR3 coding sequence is TGCAGCGTCGCCAGGGCTGGGACAGGGAAACCAGATACGCAGTATTTT. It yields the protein CSVARAGTGKPDTQYF.

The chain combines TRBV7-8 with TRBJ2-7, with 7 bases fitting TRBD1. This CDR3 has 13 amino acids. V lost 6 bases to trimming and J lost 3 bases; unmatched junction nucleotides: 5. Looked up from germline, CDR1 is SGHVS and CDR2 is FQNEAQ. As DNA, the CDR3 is TGTGCCAGCAGGACTCGACAGGGCTACGAGCAGTACTTC. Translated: CASRTRQGYEQYF.

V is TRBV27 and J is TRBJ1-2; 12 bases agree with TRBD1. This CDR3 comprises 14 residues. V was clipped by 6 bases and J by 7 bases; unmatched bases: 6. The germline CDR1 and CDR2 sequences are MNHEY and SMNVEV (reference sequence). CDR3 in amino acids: CASSLGQGARGYTF. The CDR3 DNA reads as TGTGCCAGCAGCTTGGGACAGGGGGCCCGTGGCTACACCTTC.

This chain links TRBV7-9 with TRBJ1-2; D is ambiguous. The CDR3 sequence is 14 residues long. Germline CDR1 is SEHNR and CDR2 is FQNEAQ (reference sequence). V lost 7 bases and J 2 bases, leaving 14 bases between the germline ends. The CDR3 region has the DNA TGTGCCAGCACCCCCGCGGGCAGAAACTATGGCTACACCTTC. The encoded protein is CASTPAGRNYGYTF.

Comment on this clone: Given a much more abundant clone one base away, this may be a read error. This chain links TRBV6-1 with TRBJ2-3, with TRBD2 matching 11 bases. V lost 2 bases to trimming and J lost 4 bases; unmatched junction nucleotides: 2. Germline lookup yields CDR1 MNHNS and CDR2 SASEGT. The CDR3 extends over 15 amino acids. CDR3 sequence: CASSETSGSADTQYF. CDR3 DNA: TGTGCCAGCAGTGAAACTAGCGGGAGCGCAGATACGCAGTATTTT.

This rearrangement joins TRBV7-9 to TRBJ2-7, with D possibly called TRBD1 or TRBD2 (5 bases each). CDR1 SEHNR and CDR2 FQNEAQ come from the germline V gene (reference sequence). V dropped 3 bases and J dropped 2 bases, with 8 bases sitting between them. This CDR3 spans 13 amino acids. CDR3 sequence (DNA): TGTGCCAGCAGCTTTTGGGGACCCTACGAGCAGTACTTC. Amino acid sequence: CASSFWGPYEQYF.

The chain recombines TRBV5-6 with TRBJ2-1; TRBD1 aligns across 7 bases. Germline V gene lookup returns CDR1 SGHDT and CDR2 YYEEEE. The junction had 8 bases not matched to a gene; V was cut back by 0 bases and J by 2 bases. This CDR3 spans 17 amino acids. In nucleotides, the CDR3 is TGTGCCAGCAGCTTGGGAACGAAGACAGGGACCTACAATGAGCAGTTCTTC. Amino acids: CASSLGTKTGTYNEQFF. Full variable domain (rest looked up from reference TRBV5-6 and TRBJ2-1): DAGVTQSPTHLIKTRGQQVTLRCSPKSGHDTVSWYQQALGQGPQFIFQYYEEEERQRGNFPDRFSGHQFPNYSSELNVNALLLGDSALYLCASSLGTKTGTYNEQFFGPGTRLTVL.

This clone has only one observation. The CDR3 DNA follows: TGTGCCAGCAGCCCCCCGGGGAGCTCACCCCTCCACTTT. This encodes CASSPPGSSPLHF. The V gene is TRBV7-2, the J gene TRBJ1-6; D remains unclear. From germline, CDR1 is SGHTA and CDR2 FQGNSA. This CDR3 spans 13 amino acids. V lost 5 bases and J 10 bases, leaving 12 bases between the germline ends.

For the CDR3, the DNA is TGTGCCAGCAGCTTCTGGATGACGGACTCCTACGAGCAGTACTTC. Translation gives CASSFWMTDSYEQYF. V gene TRBV7-8 combines with J gene TRBJ2-7, with unresolved D. Germline loops: CDR1 SGHVS, CDR2 FQNEAQ. CDR3 length: 15 residues. V was clipped by 3 bases and J by 0 bases, with 12 bases between them. The whole variable domain, filled in from reference TRBV7-8 and TRBJ2-7, reads GAGVSQSPRYKVAKRGQDVALRCDPISGHVSLFWYQQALGQGPEFLTYFQNEAQLDKSGLPSDRFFAERPEGSVSTLKIQRTQQEDSAVYLCASSFWMTDSYEQYFGPGTRLTVT.